This is a list of T cell receptor beta chains from one sample in a study of blood T cell repertoires in COVID-19. Data came from immunoSEQ multiplex PCR; TCRdb stores just in-frame clones and leaves some out. The table records 200,000 to 300,000 clones, 88% of them present only once. The material sequenced was PBMCs or T cells enriched from blood (not recorded which). The receptors derive from a woman aged 40-49 years with acute COVID-19. Both conserved end residues are part of each CDR3. Fields, in order: V gene, clone size, D gene, J gene, CDR3 DNA, CDR3 protein. A D gene is named only where the DNA matches it firmly. Clone size is stated in some rows and not others, as once, few, many or a class when expanded.

TRBV19	NA	TRBD1	TRBJ1-1	TGTGCCAGTGCAAAGCGGGGGGACAGGGGAATGAACACTGAAGCTTTCTTT	CASAKRGDRGMNTEAFF
TRBV13	NA	NA	TRBJ2-1	TGTGCCAGCAGTGACCTCGGGAGTCTCACAAGTTACAATGAGCAGTTCTTC	CASSDLGSLTSYNEQFF
TRBV19	NA	TRBD2	TRBJ2-5	TGTGCCAGTACTCTCGCGGGAGCAACAGAGACCCAGTACTTC	CASTLAGATETQYF
TRBV10-3	NA	NA	TRBJ2-2	TGTGCCATCACGGACACCGGGGAGCTGTTTTTT	CAITDTGELFF
TRBV15	NA	NA	TRBJ2-5	TGTGCCACCAGCAGAGTCGGGGACCAAGAGACCCAGTACTTC	CATSRVGDQETQYF
TRBV5-1	few	TRBD1	TRBJ1-6	TGCGCCAGCAGCTTCACAGGGGAAATAAATTCACCCCTCCACTTT	CASSFTGEINSPLHF
TRBV12-3/TRBV12-4	NA	TRBD2	TRBJ2-3	TGTGCCACCGGGACTAGCTCGATAGATACGCAGTATTTT	CATGTSSIDTQYF
TRBV5-4	NA	TRBD1	TRBJ1-1	TGTGCCAGCAGCGGTGGACAGGGGGAGGCTTTCTTT	CASSGGQGEAFF
TRBV25-1	NA	NA	TRBJ1-2	TGTGCCAGCAGTGAACCCGACAGGAGTGACGGCTACACCTTC	CASSEPDRSDGYTF
TRBV7-9	NA	TRBD2	TRBJ2-1	TGTGCCAGCAGCTTAGCGCTAGCGGGAACCCACATAGAGCAGTTCTTC	CASSLALAGTHIEQFF
TRBV2	once	NA	TRBJ2-1	TGTGCCAGCAGGGGGATAGCGCCGCGGGACGATGAGCAGTTCTTC	CASRGIAPRDDEQFF
TRBV11-2	NA	NA	TRBJ2-1	TGTGCCAGCAGCTTAGGAAGGGGCGGTCCCTACAATGAGCAGTTCTTC	CASSLGRGGPYNEQFF
TRBV9	once	TRBD2	TRBJ2-3	TGTGCCAGCAGCGCCTATTCGCGGGAGAGCACAGATACGCAGTATTTT	CASSAYSRESTDTQYF
TRBV15	NA	TRBD1	TRBJ1-5	TGTGCCACCAGCCGCCTCAAGGACAGGGGGATCTACCCCCAGCATTTT	CATSRLKDRGIYPQHF
TRBV27	NA	TRBD1	TRBJ1-1	TGTGCCAGCATCGCCACAGGGGTTGACACTGAAGCTTTCTTT	CASIATGVDTEAFF
TRBV3-1/TRBV3-2	NA	TRBD1	TRBJ1-2	TGTGCCAGCAGCCTATTCCAGGGGGCACAAACGGAAGGCTACACCTTC	CASSLFQGAQTEGYTF
TRBV5-1	NA	TRBD1	TRBJ2-5	TGCGCCAGCAGCTTAGGGGACAGCAGCTTGAGTGAGACCCAGTACTTC	CASSLGDSSLSETQYF
TRBV5-1	NA	TRBD1	TRBJ1-4	TGCGCCAGCAGCCCCGGGACAGGGGATGGTGAAAAACTGTTTTTT	CASSPGTGDGEKLFF
TRBV3-1/TRBV3-2	NA	NA	TRBJ2-5	TGTGCCAGCAGCCAAGGGGCAGTTCAAGAGACCCAGTACTTC	CASSQGAVQETQYF
TRBV2	NA	NA	TRBJ1-1	TGTGCCAGCAGTGAACGGCGGGGAAGCTTGAGCACTGAAGCTTTCTTT	CASSERRGSLSTEAFF
TRBV10-1	few	TRBD2	TRBJ2-7	TGCGCCAGCAGTGAGGGACTAGCGGGCGCCTACGAGCAGTACTTC	CASSEGLAGAYEQYF
TRBV12-3/TRBV12-4	NA	NA	TRBJ1-1	TGTGCCAGCAGTCTGAGCGGGACTGAAGCTTTCTTT	CASSLSGTEAFF
TRBV2	NA	TRBD2	TRBJ2-2	TGTGCCAGCAGTGTTCCACTAGCGGGGAAGAACACCGGGGAGCTGTTTTTT	CASSVPLAGKNTGELFF
TRBV18	NA	TRBD1	TRBJ2-1	TGTGCCAGCTCACCCGGGACAGGGAGTAAGGAGACGGAGTCCTACAATGAGCAGTTCTTC	CASSPGTGSKETESYNEQFF
TRBV6-5	NA	TRBD2	TRBJ2-1	TGTGCCAGCAGTTACTGGGCGGGAGGGTACAATGAGCAGTTCTTC	CASSYWAGGYNEQFF
TRBV29-1	few	TRBD1	TRBJ1-2	TGCAGCGTTGTCCAGGGGGGCAGCTACACCTTC	CSVVQGGSYTF
TRBV6-5	NA	NA	TRBJ2-1	TGTGCCAGCACGAGGGAGGATGACTACAATGAGCAGTTCTTC	CASTREDDYNEQFF
TRBV6-1	NA	TRBD1	TRBJ2-1	TGTGCCAGCAGTGAATATAGGACAGGCAACAATGAGCAGTTCTTC	CASSEYRTGNNEQFF
TRBV5-1	NA	TRBD2	TRBJ2-7	TGCGCCAGCAGCTTTCGGTCTAGCGGAGGCCGAACCTACGAGCAGTACTTC	CASSFRSSGGRTYEQYF
TRBV5-1	medium-sized	NA	TRBJ2-1	TGCGCCAGCAGCCCCGCTTCTAGAAACAATGAGCAGTTCTTC	CASSPASRNNEQFF
TRBV9	NA	NA	TRBJ2-1	TGTGCCAGCAGCCCAAAGGTAGCGCAGGCGAACAATGAGCAGTTCTTC	CASSPKVAQANNEQFF
TRBV19	few	NA	TRBJ2-3	TGTGCCAGTAGGACAGAGCGCACAGATACGCAGTATTTT	CASRTERTDTQYF
TRBV11-3	NA	NA	TRBJ1-1	TGTGCCAGCAGCCCAAAAAACACTGAAGCTTTCTTT	CASSPKNTEAFF
TRBV14	NA	NA	TRBJ1-4	TGTGCCAGCAGCCAAGTAAACACCGCTGGTAATGAAAAACTGTTTTTT	CASSQVNTAGNEKLFF
TRBV7-3	NA	NA	TRBJ2-2	TGTGCCAGCAGCCAACCTACCCGGGACGGGGAGCTGTTTTTT	CASSQPTRDGELFF
TRBV28	NA	NA	TRBJ1-5	TGTGCCAGCAGTACTCCCATTGGGAGGGGTAGCAATCAGCCCCAGCATTTT	CASSTPIGRGSNQPQHF
TRBV3-1/TRBV3-2	NA	TRBD1	TRBJ1-1	TGTGCCAGCAGCCAGATAGGGGGACAGGGGTACGCTTTCTTT	CASSQIGGQGYAFF
TRBV11-2	NA	TRBD1	TRBJ1-2	TGTGCCAGCAGCTTAGGCCCCGGGACAGGGGGCCACTACACCTTC	CASSLGPGTGGHYTF
TRBV19	NA	NA	TRBJ1-1	TGTGCCAGTAGTATAAATGGGGGGGAGAACACTGAAGCTTTCTTT	CASSINGGENTEAFF
TRBV30	NA	NA	TRBJ1-3	TGTGCCTGGAGTCCAGACAGAACGCCTGGAAACACCATATATTTT	CAWSPDRTPGNTIYF
TRBV6-6	NA	NA	TRBJ1-5	TGTGCCAGCAGTGACAGAGTTTATAGCAATCAGCCCCAGCATTTT	CASSDRVYSNQPQHF
TRBV28	NA	NA	TRBJ1-1	TGTGCCAGCAGTTTAGAGGACACTGAAGCTTTCTTT	CASSLEDTEAFF
TRBV18	NA	NA	TRBJ1-1	TGTGCCAGCTCACCAAGGTTCGCCAGTTTGGGCAACGGCACTGAAGCTTTCTTT	CASSPRFASLGNGTEAFF
TRBV5-4	few	NA	TRBJ2-1	TGTGCCAGCAGCGGGAGCTCCTACAATGAGCAGTTCTTC	CASSGSSYNEQFF
TRBV5-4	NA	TRBD2	TRBJ2-1	TGTGCCAGCAGCTTTCCTAGCGGTTACAATGAGCAGTTCTTC	CASSFPSGYNEQFF
TRBV24-1	NA	TRBD2	TRBJ2-1	TGTGCCACCAGTGATTCACCCGGGACGGGGGGTGAGCAGTTCTTC	CATSDSPGTGGEQFF
TRBV2	NA	TRBD1	TRBJ1-1	TGTGCCAGCAGTGGGAGACAGGGAAACACTGAAGCTTTCTTT	CASSGRQGNTEAFF
TRBV25-1	NA	NA	TRBJ2-1	TGTGCCAGCAGTGCACGACAGGCAATTTACAATGAGCAGTTCTTC	CASSARQAIYNEQFF
TRBV15	NA	NA	TRBJ2-7	TGTGCCACCAGCAGATACCCATCGGCTTTTGGAGGTTCCATCTACGAGCAGTACTTC	CATSRYPSAFGGSIYEQYF
TRBV6-5	NA	NA	TRBJ1-6	TGTGCCAGCAGTCGCCTCGGGGGGCGATCACCCCTCCACTTT	CASSRLGGRSPLHF
TRBV6-5	NA	TRBD1	TRBJ1-2	TGTGCCAGCAGTTCGACAGGGTATTATGGCTACACCTTC	CASSSTGYYGYTF
TRBV7-9	once	NA	TRBJ2-1	TGTGCCAGCAGCTTAGCGCAGGGAACCCACAATGAGCAGTTCTTC	CASSLAQGTHNEQFF
TRBV6-5	once	NA	TRBJ1-2	TGTGCCAGCAGGGGGAGTAGAGACTATGGCTACACCTTC	CASRGSRDYGYTF
TRBV13	once	NA	TRBJ1-1	TGTGCCAGCAGCTCAATCACGGGGTCGATTTCAGGCAGGAACACTGAAGCTTTCTTT	CASSSITGSISGRNTEAFF
TRBV24-1	NA	TRBD1	TRBJ1-5	TGTGCCACCAGTGATGGAGGGGGCTATCGCAATCAGCCCCAGCATTTT	CATSDGGGYRNQPQHF
TRBV6-2/TRBV6-3	NA	TRBD2	TRBJ2-1	TGTGCCAGCAGTCCACTAGCGGGGTCATACAATGAGCAGTTCTTC	CASSPLAGSYNEQFF
TRBV5-1	few	NA	TRBJ1-6	TGCGCCAGCAGCCGCGCACACGACGCGGGTTCACCCCTCCACTTT	CASSRAHDAGSPLHF
TRBV3-1/TRBV3-2	NA	TRBD1	TRBJ2-1	TGTGCCAGCAGCCAAGACGGGCAGGGGGCGCGCAATGAGCAGTTCTTC	CASSQDGQGARNEQFF
TRBV7-8	NA	NA	TRBJ2-7	TGTGCCAGCAGCAAAGGAGGGACCTACGAGCAGTACTTC	CASSKGGTYEQYF